A selection of T cell receptor beta chains follows, all from one sample in a study of OX40 agonist ivuxolimab in advanced cancers. Generated by immunoSEQ multiplex PCR, the TCRdb table keeps only in-frame clones and is missing some. Of 65,000 to 90,000 clones listed, under 95% are singletons. This specimen consisted of CD4+ or CD8+ T cells sorted from blood, obtained in a trial of the OX40 agonist ivuxolimab. These TCRs come from an adult with an advanced solid tumor such as melanoma, head and neck, liver or kidney cancer. Each CDR3 is given with its conserved first and last residue. Each record gives: clone size, J gene, V gene, D gene, CDR3 DNA, CDR3 protein. The D gene is left open where the match is weak. Not every row has a clone size; where given, it reads once, few, many or a size class.

clone_size: NA
j_call: TRBJ1-3
v_call: TRBV6-1
d_call: NA
cdr3_nt: TGTGCCAGGTCCCTAACAGGGTTAGGAAACACCATATATTTT
cdr3_aa: CARSLTGLGNTIYF

clone_size: NA
j_call: TRBJ2-2
v_call: TRBV27
d_call: NA
cdr3_nt: TGTGCCAGCACCCTAGGACACAAACCAGGCACCGGGGAGCTGTTTTTT
cdr3_aa: CASTLGHKPGTGELFF

clone_size: NA
j_call: TRBJ1-1
v_call: TRBV28
d_call: TRBD1
cdr3_nt: TGTGCCAGCAGGGAGGGGGCATACACTGAAGCTTTCTTT
cdr3_aa: CASREGAYTEAFF

clone_size: NA
j_call: TRBJ1-1
v_call: TRBV30
d_call: NA
cdr3_nt: TGTGCCTGGAGTGATCTTTACCCCGGGACGGAGCCTTTAATGAACACTGAAGCTTTCTTT
cdr3_aa: CAWSDLYPGTEPLMNTEAFF

clone_size: NA
j_call: TRBJ2-1
v_call: TRBV6-5
d_call: TRBD2
cdr3_nt: TGTGCCAGCAGTAAGGGACTAGCGGGGTTTAATGAGCAGTTCTTC
cdr3_aa: CASSKGLAGFNEQFF

clone_size: NA
j_call: TRBJ1-5
v_call: TRBV4-3
d_call: NA
cdr3_nt: TGCGCCAGCAGCCAAGAGAGGGTGTATAGCAATCAGCCCCAGCATTTT
cdr3_aa: CASSQERVYSNQPQHF

clone_size: once
j_call: TRBJ1-1
v_call: TRBV9
d_call: TRBD1
cdr3_nt: TGTGCCAGCGCCCTCATAAGATCCGGGACAGTCACTGAAGCTTTCTTT
cdr3_aa: CASALIRSGTVTEAFF

clone_size: NA
j_call: TRBJ1-2
v_call: TRBV29-1
d_call: NA
cdr3_nt: TGCAGCGTAGGGACGGCCGCCCCGGCTAACTATGGCTACACCTTC
cdr3_aa: CSVGTAAPANYGYTF

clone_size: NA
j_call: TRBJ2-1
v_call: TRBV15
d_call: TRBD2
cdr3_nt: TGTGCCACCGGACTAGCGGTCTCCCGCCCCTACAATGAGCAGTTCTTC
cdr3_aa: CATGLAVSRPYNEQFF

clone_size: NA
j_call: TRBJ1-3
v_call: TRBV19
d_call: NA
cdr3_nt: TGTGCCAGTAGTAACCCCCCTGGGGACACCATATATTTT
cdr3_aa: CASSNPPGDTIYF

clone_size: NA
j_call: TRBJ1-1
v_call: TRBV6-5
d_call: NA
cdr3_nt: TGTGCCAGCAGTTCCCTCCCGGGGCCCGAAGCTTTCTTT
cdr3_aa: CASSSLPGPEAFF

clone_size: NA
j_call: TRBJ1-2
v_call: TRBV30
d_call: NA
cdr3_nt: TGTGCCTGGAGTGTACGATTCGAGGATGGCTACACCTTC
cdr3_aa: CAWSVRFEDGYTF

clone_size: NA
j_call: TRBJ1-1
v_call: TRBV28
d_call: TRBD1
cdr3_nt: TGTGCCGGGGGACAGGGGAACACTGAAGCTTTCTTT
cdr3_aa: CAGGQGNTEAFF

clone_size: NA
j_call: TRBJ1-3
v_call: TRBV6-5
d_call: NA
cdr3_nt: TGTGCCAGCAGTTACTACGGGGGCTCAGGAAACACCATATATTTT
cdr3_aa: CASSYYGGSGNTIYF

clone_size: NA
j_call: TRBJ1-2
v_call: TRBV28
d_call: NA
cdr3_nt: TGTGCCAGCAGTTTACTCCTAGAGCTCTATGGCTACACCTTC
cdr3_aa: CASSLLLELYGYTF

clone_size: NA
j_call: TRBJ1-1
v_call: TRBV6-5
d_call: NA
cdr3_nt: TGTGCCAGCAGTCTGACAGTTGATTACACTGAAGCTTTCTTT
cdr3_aa: CASSLTVDYTEAFF

clone_size: NA
j_call: TRBJ2-4
v_call: TRBV11-2
d_call: NA
cdr3_nt: TGTGCCAGCAGCTTAGACCCGGAGCTGGGAAACATTCAGTACTTC
cdr3_aa: CASSLDPELGNIQYF

clone_size: NA
j_call: TRBJ1-3
v_call: TRBV30
d_call: NA
cdr3_nt: TGTGCCTGGCAAGAGGGAGGTAGCTCTGGAAACACCATATATTTT
cdr3_aa: CAWQEGGSSGNTIYF

clone_size: NA
j_call: TRBJ1-1
v_call: TRBV7-2
d_call: NA
cdr3_nt: TGTGCCAGCAGCTTATTACTGGATTTCAATGAAGCTTTCTTT
cdr3_aa: CASSLLLDFNEAFF

clone_size: NA
j_call: TRBJ2-2
v_call: TRBV9
d_call: NA
cdr3_nt: TGTGCCACCTCCCCTGGCGGCCAGAACACCGGGGAGCTGTTTTTT
cdr3_aa: CATSPGGQNTGELFF

clone_size: NA
j_call: TRBJ1-5
v_call: TRBV30
d_call: NA
cdr3_nt: TGTGCCTGGAGTGACAATAGCAATCAGCCCCAGCATTTT
cdr3_aa: CAWSDNSNQPQHF

clone_size: NA
j_call: TRBJ2-5
v_call: TRBV28
d_call: TRBD1
cdr3_nt: TGTGCCAGCAGTTTGTACAGGGGGTCGGGAGAGACCCAGTACTTC
cdr3_aa: CASSLYRGSGETQYF

clone_size: NA
j_call: TRBJ2-1
v_call: TRBV29-1
d_call: TRBD2
cdr3_nt: TGCAGCGTTGGTGGGACTAGCGGAACTCGAAATTACAATGAGCAGTTCTTC
cdr3_aa: CSVGGTSGTRNYNEQFF

clone_size: NA
j_call: TRBJ2-7
v_call: TRBV4-1
d_call: NA
cdr3_nt: TGCGCCAGCAGCCAAGCAAACGTAGGGACCCCCTACGAGCAGTACTTC
cdr3_aa: CASSQANVGTPYEQYF

clone_size: NA
j_call: TRBJ1-5
v_call: TRBV6-1
d_call: NA
cdr3_nt: TGTGCCAGCAGTGAGGCCGGGCAAGGAGGTCAGCCCCAGCATTTT
cdr3_aa: CASSEAGQGGQPQHF

clone_size: NA
j_call: TRBJ1-4
v_call: TRBV28
d_call: NA
cdr3_nt: TGTGCCAGCAGTACGTACGGTGCAACTAATGAAAAACTGTTTTTT
cdr3_aa: CASSTYGATNEKLFF

clone_size: NA
j_call: TRBJ2-2
v_call: TRBV27
d_call: NA
cdr3_nt: TGTGCCAGCAGTTACGGGGGTCCCGGGGAGCTGTTTTTT
cdr3_aa: CASSYGGPGELFF

clone_size: NA
j_call: TRBJ1-5
v_call: TRBV28
d_call: NA
cdr3_nt: TGTGCCAGCAGTTTTTCGGTCCACTCGGATTATGGGCTTCAGCCCCAGCATTTT
cdr3_aa: CASSFSVHSDYGLQPQHF

clone_size: NA
j_call: TRBJ2-7
v_call: TRBV4-3
d_call: NA
cdr3_nt: TGCGCCAGCAGCCAAGATGGGGGGTGGAACGAGCAGTACTTC
cdr3_aa: CASSQDGGWNEQYF

clone_size: NA
j_call: TRBJ2-5
v_call: TRBV28
d_call: TRBD2
cdr3_nt: TGTGCCAGCAGTCCCCTTGGCGGGGGGTCCCTAAAAGACTTC
cdr3_aa: CASSPLGGGSLKDF

clone_size: once
j_call: TRBJ1-1
v_call: TRBV28
d_call: NA
cdr3_nt: TGTGCCAGCAGTCTTGTCGGCACTGAAGCTTTCTTT
cdr3_aa: CASSLVGTEAFF

clone_size: NA
j_call: TRBJ1-3
v_call: TRBV4-3
d_call: TRBD1
cdr3_nt: TGCGCCAGCAGCTCCGGGACAGGGGGCGAATACACCATATATTTT
cdr3_aa: CASSSGTGGEYTIYF

clone_size: NA
j_call: TRBJ1-5
v_call: TRBV19
d_call: NA
cdr3_nt: TGTGCCAGTAGTATCTACGGAATTGTAAATCAGCCCCAGCATTTT
cdr3_aa: CASSIYGIVNQPQHF

clone_size: once
j_call: TRBJ2-7
v_call: TRBV6-5
d_call: NA
cdr3_nt: TGTGCCAGCGGCTACTCCTACGAGCAGTACTTC
cdr3_aa: CASGYSYEQYF

clone_size: NA
j_call: TRBJ1-2
v_call: TRBV4-2
d_call: NA
cdr3_nt: TGTGCCAGCAGCCAATTTGAAGAAGCTAACTATGGCTACACCTTC
cdr3_aa: CASSQFEEANYGYTF

clone_size: NA
j_call: TRBJ1-2
v_call: TRBV9
d_call: TRBD1
cdr3_nt: TGTGCCAGCAGCCCAGGGGGCGACTATGGCTACACCTTC
cdr3_aa: CASSPGGDYGYTF

clone_size: NA
j_call: TRBJ2-1
v_call: TRBV28
d_call: TRBD2
cdr3_nt: TGTGCCAGCAGTCAAGAAAGCGGGAGCATCATTAATGAGCAGTTCTTC
cdr3_aa: CASSQESGSIINEQFF

clone_size: once
j_call: TRBJ1-2
v_call: TRBV18
d_call: NA
cdr3_nt: TGTGCCAGCTCACCACCAGCGGCTAACTATGGCTACACCTTC
cdr3_aa: CASSPPAANYGYTF

clone_size: NA
j_call: TRBJ1-3
v_call: TRBV7-2
d_call: NA
cdr3_nt: TGTGCCAGCAGCTTATATGGTCCGCGCTCCTCTGGAAACACCATATATTTT
cdr3_aa: CASSLYGPRSSGNTIYF

clone_size: NA
j_call: TRBJ2-5
v_call: TRBV5-1
d_call: NA
cdr3_nt: TGCGCCAGCAGCTTGGGTTGGGAGACCCAGTACTTC
cdr3_aa: CASSLGWETQYF

clone_size: NA
j_call: TRBJ1-1
v_call: TRBV30
d_call: NA
cdr3_nt: TGTGCCTGGAGTCAGAGTTTGAACACTGAAGCTTTCTTT
cdr3_aa: CAWSQSLNTEAFF

clone_size: NA
j_call: TRBJ2-1
v_call: TRBV11-1
d_call: TRBD2
cdr3_nt: TGTGCCAGCAGCTTAGGTTCTAGCGGTTACAATGAGCAGTTCTTC
cdr3_aa: CASSLGSSGYNEQFF

clone_size: NA
j_call: TRBJ1-5
v_call: TRBV7-3
d_call: NA
cdr3_nt: TGTGCCAGCAGCTTAAGGGGGGATTTGGGTCAGCCCCAGCATTTT
cdr3_aa: CASSLRGDLGQPQHF

clone_size: NA
j_call: TRBJ1-5
v_call: TRBV27
d_call: NA
cdr3_nt: TGTGCCAGCAGTCCCACCAATCAGCCCCAGCATTTT
cdr3_aa: CASSPTNQPQHF

clone_size: NA
j_call: TRBJ2-2
v_call: TRBV30
d_call: TRBD2
cdr3_nt: TGTGCCTGGAGTGCTCGGGGGGGATCCGGGGAGCTGTTTTTT
cdr3_aa: CAWSARGGSGELFF

clone_size: NA
j_call: TRBJ2-1
v_call: TRBV19
d_call: TRBD1
cdr3_nt: TGTGCCAGTAGCCGGACAGGGGCATACAATGAGCAGTTCTTC
cdr3_aa: CASSRTGAYNEQFF

clone_size: NA
j_call: TRBJ1-3
v_call: TRBV28
d_call: NA
cdr3_nt: TGTGCCAGCAGTTTTGGGGGTCTAGGAAACACCATATATTTT
cdr3_aa: CASSFGGLGNTIYF

clone_size: NA
j_call: TRBJ2-3
v_call: TRBV2
d_call: NA
cdr3_nt: TGTGCCAGCAGCGAACTATACACAGATACGCAGTATTTT
cdr3_aa: CASSELYTDTQYF

clone_size: NA
j_call: TRBJ2-7
v_call: TRBV5-6
d_call: NA
cdr3_nt: TGTGCCAGCAGCCAAACGGACTACGAGCAGTACTTC
cdr3_aa: CASSQTDYEQYF

clone_size: NA
j_call: TRBJ2-1
v_call: TRBV29-1
d_call: TRBD2
cdr3_nt: TGCAGCGTTTTAGCGGGCGGAGGGAATGAGCAGTTCTTC
cdr3_aa: CSVLAGGGNEQFF

clone_size: NA
j_call: TRBJ2-1
v_call: TRBV12-5
d_call: NA
cdr3_nt: TGTGCTAGTGGTTTGGATGTGTACAATGAGCAGTTCTTC
cdr3_aa: CASGLDVYNEQFF

clone_size: NA
j_call: TRBJ2-1
v_call: TRBV30
d_call: TRBD2
cdr3_nt: TGTGCCTGGAGTGTACGAGGGACTAGCGGGACCAATGAGCAGTTCTTC
cdr3_aa: CAWSVRGTSGTNEQFF

clone_size: few
j_call: TRBJ2-1
v_call: TRBV9
d_call: NA
cdr3_nt: TGTGCCAGCACCCAGGGGCTAGCGACTAACAATGAGCAGTTCTTC
cdr3_aa: CASTQGLATNNEQFF

clone_size: NA
j_call: TRBJ1-5
v_call: TRBV11-2
d_call: NA
cdr3_nt: TGTGCCAGCAGCTTAGATGGGGTGAGCAATCAGCCCCAGCATTTT
cdr3_aa: CASSLDGVSNQPQHF

clone_size: NA
j_call: TRBJ1-5
v_call: TRBV7-9
d_call: NA
cdr3_nt: TGTGCCAGCAGCTTGGGGCCCTTCAATCAGCCCCAGCATTTT
cdr3_aa: CASSLGPFNQPQHF

clone_size: NA
j_call: TRBJ1-4
v_call: TRBV5-1
d_call: TRBD1
cdr3_nt: TGCGCCAGCAGCCTGCAGGGGGCAGGTGAAAAACTGTTTTTT
cdr3_aa: CASSLQGAGEKLFF

clone_size: NA
j_call: TRBJ2-1
v_call: TRBV19
d_call: TRBD1
cdr3_nt: TGTGCCAGTAGTATAACAGGGGTTCGTGAGCAGTTCTTC
cdr3_aa: CASSITGVREQFF